The rows below give T cell receptor beta chains drawn from one sample of a study of blood T cell repertoires in COVID-19. Sequencing was performed with immunoSEQ multiplex PCR; in TCRdb, only in-frame clones are kept and a portion is missing. The table shows about 210,000 clones, with about four fifths occurring only once. The sequenced sample was peripheral blood. These receptors were collected from a woman aged 40 to 49 with acute or convalescent COVID-19. CDR3s leave out the opening cysteine and the closing phenylalanine or tryptophan. Each record gives: clone size, V gene, CDR3 protein. Only part of the rows carry a size: once, few, many, or a class if the clone is expanded.

. TRBV19 ASSFLAATSTDTQY
. TRBV4-2 ASSQGRQGIGELF
. TRBV6-5 ASSYSRIGGNYGYT
. TRBV6-6 ASSYGDWEQY
. TRBV7-7 ASSGVLAGGPPGELF
. TRBV12-3/TRBV12-4 ASSPTRFYEQY
few TRBV27 ASSPRRSDGGYT
. TRBV6-5 ASSYGDRGNSPLH
. TRBV5-1 ASSFSGGHEKLF
few TRBV5-4 ASSSGGHSYEQY
. TRBV19 ASSIGSGDTIY
once TRBV6-5 ASSSRGTRNTIY
. TRBV30 AWSLLFRESRDSPLH
. TRBV3-1/TRBV3-2 ASSLRNGGYNEQF
once TRBV7-3 ASSLTTALGGATEAF
. TRBV23-1 ASSHRTGDLSGANVLT
. TRBV4-3 ASSQGRRSSGTGNIQY
. TRBV12-3/TRBV12-4 ASSFRVTEAF
once TRBV27 ASSYSRGEKLF
. TRBV10-3 AITSGFGQPQH
. TRBV21-1 ACDGPFGTSGAQY
. TRBV6-5 ASSKTGYIQY
. TRBV27 ASSDLGLSGANVLT
. TRBV15 ATSRHTEFFTDTQY
. TRBV29-1 SVSLIQETQY
. TRBV2 ASKAGVGDTQY
. TRBV11-2 ASRQSYREETQY
. TRBV7-3 ASSLTLGQGTGTDTQY
once TRBV24-1 ATPNLAYGYT
. TRBV5-1 ASSSDTGGSDSPLH
. TRBV5-1 ASSLGVTVYGYT
. TRBV6-2/TRBV6-3 ASSYPGLAGLNEQF
. TRBV5-1 ASSLPLGGEGNTIY
few TRBV2 ASSPISYEQY
once TRBV6-1 ASSDPGTSGLDTQY
few TRBV6-1 ASSESELEKLF
few TRBV6-5 ASSWTGQGDYGYT
. TRBV12-5 ASGLDGQGNYEQY
. TRBV12-2 ASREFSGESSYEQY
. TRBV10-3 ASSSDQDREQF
. TRBV7-3 ASSSSAAGANEQF
. TRBV5-1 ASSLLAGNVNEQF
. TRBV14 ASSQILNTEAF
. TRBV6-5 ASRSIGAGELF
. TRBV7-2 ASSFSGTTTSTDTQY
. TRBV6-2/TRBV6-3 ASSLTGSLSYEQY
few TRBV6-6 ASKTGGKGQENIQY
. TRBV27 ASSFTGRGFREQY
. TRBV23-1 ASSRLAHTISYEQY
. TRBV7-7 ASSLLGGGNNEQF
. TRBV7-2 ASSLDSSGTPYEQY
. TRBV7-2 ASSPRVQRQLYGYT
few TRBV19 ASSIEGGPLMNTEAF
. TRBV15 ATSGDQNEQF
. TRBV10-2 ASSESGADRGWHHEAF
once TRBV6-6 ASSYSGTGGEAF
. TRBV21-1 ATEPNLNTEAF
. TRBV5-1 ASSLTLADEETQY
. TRBV30 AWSEGTGYNSPLH